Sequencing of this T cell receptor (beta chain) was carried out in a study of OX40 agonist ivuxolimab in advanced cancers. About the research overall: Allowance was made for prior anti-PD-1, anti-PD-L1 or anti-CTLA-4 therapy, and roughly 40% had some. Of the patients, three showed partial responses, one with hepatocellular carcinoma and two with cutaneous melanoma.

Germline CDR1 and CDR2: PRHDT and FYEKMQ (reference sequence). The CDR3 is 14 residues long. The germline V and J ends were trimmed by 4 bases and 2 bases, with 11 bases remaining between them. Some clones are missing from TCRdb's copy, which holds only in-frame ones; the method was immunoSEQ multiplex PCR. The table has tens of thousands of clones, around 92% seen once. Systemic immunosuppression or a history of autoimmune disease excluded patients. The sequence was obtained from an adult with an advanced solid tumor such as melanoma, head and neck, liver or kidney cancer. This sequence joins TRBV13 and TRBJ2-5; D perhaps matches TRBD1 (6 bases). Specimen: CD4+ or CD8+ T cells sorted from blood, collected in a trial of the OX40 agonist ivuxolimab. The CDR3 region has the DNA TGTGCCAGCAGCTCAGGGGAGTTTCAAGAGACCCAGTACTTC. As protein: CASSSGEFQETQYF.